This TCR beta chain originates from a study of blood T cells in healthy people across ages. A second roughly 6 to 12 cycle PCR used barcoded and J-beta primers. Each CDR3 protein gets one entry after TCRdb re-called the 5' RACE reads with MiXCR. The sample carries about a million distinct CDR3 sequences, roughly 51% recorded once. The germline CDR1 and CDR2 sequences are KGHSH and LQKENI. With 0 bases removed from V and 2 bases from J, the gap between germline ends came to 25 bases. The CDR3 spans 20 residues. The sequence was collected from an older woman in good health. Sequencing input: blood. V and J are TRBV18 and TRBJ2-5; tentatively, D is TRBD2 (7 bases). DNA of the CDR3: TGTGCCAGCTCACCACCCTCATCGGGACACCAATCGGGGGGTCAAGAGACCCAGTACTTC. This codes for CASSPPSSGHQSGGQETQYF.